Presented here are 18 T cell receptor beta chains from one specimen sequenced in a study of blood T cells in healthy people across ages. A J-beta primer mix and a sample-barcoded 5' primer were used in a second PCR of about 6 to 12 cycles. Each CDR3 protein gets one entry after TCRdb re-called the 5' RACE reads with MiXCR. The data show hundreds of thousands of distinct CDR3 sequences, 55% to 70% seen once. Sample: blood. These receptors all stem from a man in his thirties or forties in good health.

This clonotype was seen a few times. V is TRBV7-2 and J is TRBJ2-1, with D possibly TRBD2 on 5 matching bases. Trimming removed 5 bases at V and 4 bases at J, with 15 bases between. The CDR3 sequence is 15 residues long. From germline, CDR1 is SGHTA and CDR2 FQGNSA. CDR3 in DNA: TGTGCCAGCAGCCAAAAGAGCGGCCCATACAATGAGCAGTTCTTC. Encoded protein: CASSQKSGPYNEQFF.

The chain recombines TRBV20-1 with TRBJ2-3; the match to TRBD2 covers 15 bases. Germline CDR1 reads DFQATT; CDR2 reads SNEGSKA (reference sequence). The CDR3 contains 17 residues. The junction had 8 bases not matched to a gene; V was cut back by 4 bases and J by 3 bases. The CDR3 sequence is CSATGLAGGRRTDTQYF. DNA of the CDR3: TGCAGTGCTACGGGACTAGCGGGAGGTCGGAGAACAGATACGCAGTATTTT.

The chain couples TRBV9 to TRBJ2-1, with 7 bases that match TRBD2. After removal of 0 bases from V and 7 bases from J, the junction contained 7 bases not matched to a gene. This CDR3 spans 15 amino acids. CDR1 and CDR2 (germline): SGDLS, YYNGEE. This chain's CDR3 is CASSVAGGFTNEQFF. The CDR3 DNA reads TGTGCCAGCAGCGTAGCGGGAGGTTTTACGAATGAGCAGTTCTTC.

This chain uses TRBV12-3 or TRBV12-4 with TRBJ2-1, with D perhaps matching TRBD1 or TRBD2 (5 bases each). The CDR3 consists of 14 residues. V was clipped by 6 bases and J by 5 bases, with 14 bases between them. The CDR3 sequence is CASSLPSGHNEQFF. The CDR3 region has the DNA TGTGCCAGCAGCCTACCGTCGGGGCACAATGAGCAGTTCTTC.

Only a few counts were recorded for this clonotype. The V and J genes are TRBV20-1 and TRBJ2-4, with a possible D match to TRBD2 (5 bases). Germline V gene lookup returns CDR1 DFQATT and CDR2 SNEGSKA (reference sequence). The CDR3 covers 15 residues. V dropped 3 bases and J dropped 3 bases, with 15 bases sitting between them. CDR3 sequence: CSASSGSLVKNIQYF. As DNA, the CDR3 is TGCAGTGCTAGTTCTGGGAGCTTGGTCAAAAACATTCAGTACTTC.

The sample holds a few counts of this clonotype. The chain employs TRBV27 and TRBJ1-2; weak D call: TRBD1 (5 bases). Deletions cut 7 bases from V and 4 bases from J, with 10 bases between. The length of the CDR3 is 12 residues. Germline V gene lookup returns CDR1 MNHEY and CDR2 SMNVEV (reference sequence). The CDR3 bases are TGTGCCAGCACAGGGCGGGGCTATGGCTACACCTTC. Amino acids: CASTGRGYGYTF.

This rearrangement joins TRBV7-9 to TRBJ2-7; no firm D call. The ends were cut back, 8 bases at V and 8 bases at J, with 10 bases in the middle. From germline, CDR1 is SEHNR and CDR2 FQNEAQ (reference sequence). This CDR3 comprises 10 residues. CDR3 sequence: CASGYNKQYF. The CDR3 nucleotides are TGTGCCAGCGGGTACAATAAGCAGTACTTC.

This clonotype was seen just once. The CDR3 bases are TGTGCCAGCAGCCAAACGGGGACAGGGGGAAGCTCCTACGAGCAGTACTTC. This encodes CASSQTGTGGSSYEQYF. The chain employs TRBV6-6 and TRBJ2-7, with TRBD1 matching over 11 bases. The CDR3 covers 17 residues. Germline trimming cut 6 bases from V and 0 bases from J; bases unmatched to any gene: 10. Germline CDR1 is MNHNY and CDR2 is SVGAGI (reference sequence).

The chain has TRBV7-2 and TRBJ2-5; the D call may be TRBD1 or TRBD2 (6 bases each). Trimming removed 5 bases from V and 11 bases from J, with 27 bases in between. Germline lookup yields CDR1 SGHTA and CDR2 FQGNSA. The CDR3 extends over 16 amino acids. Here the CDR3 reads CASSTDLWGASDEQYF. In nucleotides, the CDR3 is TGTGCCAGCAGCACCGACCTCTGGGGGGCTAGTGATGAGCAGTACTTC.

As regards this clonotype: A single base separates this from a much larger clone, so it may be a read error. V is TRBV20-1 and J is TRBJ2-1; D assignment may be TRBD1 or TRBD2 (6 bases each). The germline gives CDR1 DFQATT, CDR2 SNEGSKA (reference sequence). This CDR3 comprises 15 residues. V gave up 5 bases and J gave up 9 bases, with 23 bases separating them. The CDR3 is CSAGIGGVSNSEQFF. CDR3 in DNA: TGCAGTGCTGGAATCGGGGGCGTGAGTAACAGTGAGCAGTTCTTC.

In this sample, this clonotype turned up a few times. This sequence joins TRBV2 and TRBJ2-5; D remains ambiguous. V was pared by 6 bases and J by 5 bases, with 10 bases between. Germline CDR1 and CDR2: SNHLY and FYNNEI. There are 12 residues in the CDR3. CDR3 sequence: CASRLGMETQYF. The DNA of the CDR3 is TGTGCCAGCAGGTTAGGGATGGAGACCCAGTACTTC.

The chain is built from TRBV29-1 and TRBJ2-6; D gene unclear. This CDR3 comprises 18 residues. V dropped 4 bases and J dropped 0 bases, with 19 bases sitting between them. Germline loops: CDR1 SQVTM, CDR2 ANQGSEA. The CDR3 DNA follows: TGCAGCGTTGGTTCGGCACAATCGGTCCCCTCTGGGGCCAACGTCCTGACTTTC. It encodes CSVGSAQSVPSGANVLTF.

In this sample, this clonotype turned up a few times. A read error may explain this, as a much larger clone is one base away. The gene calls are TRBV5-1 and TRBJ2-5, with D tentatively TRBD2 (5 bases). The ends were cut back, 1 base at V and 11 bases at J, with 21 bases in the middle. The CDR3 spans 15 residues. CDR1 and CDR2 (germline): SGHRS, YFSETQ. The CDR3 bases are TGCGCCAGCAGCTTGAAGGGTCCGGGAAGTAATGAGCAGTACTTC. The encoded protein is CASSLKGPGSNEQYF.

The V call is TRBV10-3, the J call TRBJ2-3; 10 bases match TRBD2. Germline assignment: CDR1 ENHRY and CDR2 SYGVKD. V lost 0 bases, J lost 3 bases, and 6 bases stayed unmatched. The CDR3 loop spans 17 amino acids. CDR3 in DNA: TGTGCCATCAGTGAGTCCGGGGGGGGACTAGCGACAGATACGCAGTATTTT. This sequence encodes CAISESGGGLATDTQYF.

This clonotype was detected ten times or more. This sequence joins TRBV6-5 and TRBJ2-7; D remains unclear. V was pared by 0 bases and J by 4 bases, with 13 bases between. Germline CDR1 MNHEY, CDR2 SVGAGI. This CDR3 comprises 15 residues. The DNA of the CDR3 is TGTGCCAGCAGTTACTCGATAAACTCTTGGTACGAGCAGTACTTC. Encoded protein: CASSYSINSWYEQYF.

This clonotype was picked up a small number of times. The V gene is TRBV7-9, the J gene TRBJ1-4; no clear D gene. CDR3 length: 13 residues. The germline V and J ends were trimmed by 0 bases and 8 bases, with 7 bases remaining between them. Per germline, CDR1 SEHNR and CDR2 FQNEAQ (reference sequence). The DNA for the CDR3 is TGTGCCAGCAGCTTAGCGTCGTTGGAAAAACTGTTTTTT. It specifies CASSLASLEKLFF.

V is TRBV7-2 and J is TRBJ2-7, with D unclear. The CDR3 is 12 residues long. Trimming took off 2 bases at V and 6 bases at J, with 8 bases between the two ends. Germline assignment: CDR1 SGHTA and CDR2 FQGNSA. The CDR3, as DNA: TGTGCCAGCAGCTTACCGGCCTTCGAGCAGTACTTC. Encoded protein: CASSLPAFEQYF. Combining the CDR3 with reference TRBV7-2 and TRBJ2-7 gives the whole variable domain GAGVSQSPSNKVTEKGKDVELRCDPISGHTALYWYRQSLGQGLEFLIYFQGNSAPDKSGLPSDRFSAERTGGSVSTLTIQRTQQEDSAVYLCASSLPAFEQYFGPGTRLTVT.

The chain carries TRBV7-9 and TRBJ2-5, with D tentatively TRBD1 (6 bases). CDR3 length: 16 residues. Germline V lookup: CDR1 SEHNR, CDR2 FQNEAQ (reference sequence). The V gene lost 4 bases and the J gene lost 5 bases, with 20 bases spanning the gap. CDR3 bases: TGTGCCAGCAGCTCTCGGCGACAGGTAGCTTTGGAGACCCAGTACTTC. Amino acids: CASSSRRQVALETQYF.